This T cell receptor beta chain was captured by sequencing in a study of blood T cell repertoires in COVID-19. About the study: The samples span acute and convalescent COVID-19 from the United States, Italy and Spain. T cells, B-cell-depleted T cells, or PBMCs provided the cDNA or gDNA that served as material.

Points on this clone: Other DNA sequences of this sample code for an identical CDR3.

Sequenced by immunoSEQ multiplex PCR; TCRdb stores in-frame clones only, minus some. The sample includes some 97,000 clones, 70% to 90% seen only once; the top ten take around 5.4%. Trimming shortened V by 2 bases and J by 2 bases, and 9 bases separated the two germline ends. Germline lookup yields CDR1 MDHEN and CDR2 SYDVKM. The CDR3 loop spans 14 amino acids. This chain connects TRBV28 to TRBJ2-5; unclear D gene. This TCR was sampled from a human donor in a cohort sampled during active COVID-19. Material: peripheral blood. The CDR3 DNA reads TGTGCCAGCAGTTTAGGCGGCGGTCAAGAGACCCAGTACTTC. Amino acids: CASSLGGGQETQYF.